The clone carrying this T cell receptor (beta chain) was detected only once. Its antigen is not identified. V lost 4 bases to trimming and J lost 9 bases, with 13 bases between them. There are 13 residues in the CDR3. In germline, CDR1 is LGHDT, CDR2 YNNKEL (reference sequence). These data are taken from a study of T cell responses to AZD1222 COVID-19 vaccine. Study outcomes and limitations: Epitopes outside B.1.351 and B.1.1.7 mutated regions reportedly drew nearly half of spike TCRs.

Assay: immunoSEQ multiplex PCR; the TCRdb copy retains only in-frame clones and omits some. Here the sample spans roughly 180,000 clones, about 93% being singletons. The chain employs TRBV3-1 (or the pseudogene TRBV3-2) and TRBJ2-1, with D tentatively TRBD2 (6 bases). Sequences were derived from peripheral blood, sampled 28 days after the second AZD1222 dose. The TCR originated in an adult who received the AZD1222 COVID-19 vaccine. The CDR3 DNA reads as TGTGCCAGCAGCCGGGGACTTATTGTTGAGCAGTTCTTC. This codes for CASSRGLIVEQFF.